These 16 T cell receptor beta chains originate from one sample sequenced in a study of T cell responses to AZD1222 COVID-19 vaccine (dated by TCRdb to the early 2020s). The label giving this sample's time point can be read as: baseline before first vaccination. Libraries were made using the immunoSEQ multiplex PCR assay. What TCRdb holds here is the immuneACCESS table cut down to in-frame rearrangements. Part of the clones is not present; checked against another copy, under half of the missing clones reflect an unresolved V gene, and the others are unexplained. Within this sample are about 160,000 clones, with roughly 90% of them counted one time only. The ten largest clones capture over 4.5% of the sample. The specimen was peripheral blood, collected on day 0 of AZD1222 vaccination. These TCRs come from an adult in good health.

The CDR3 here is CASSFQGAHYGYTF. For the CDR3, the DNA is TGTGCCAGCAGTTTTCAGGGGGCCCACTATGGCTACACCTTC. The chain uses TRBV6-2 or TRBV6-3 and TRBJ1-2; 8 bases map to TRBD1. This CDR3 has 14 residues. Germline CDR1 reads MNHEY; CDR2 reads SVGEGT. After removal of 4 bases from V and 3 bases from J, the junction contained 4 bases not matched to a gene.

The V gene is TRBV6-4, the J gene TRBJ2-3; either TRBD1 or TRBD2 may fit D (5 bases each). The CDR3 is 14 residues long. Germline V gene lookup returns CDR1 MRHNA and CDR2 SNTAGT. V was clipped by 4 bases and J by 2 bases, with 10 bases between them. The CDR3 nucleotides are TGTGCCAGCAGTGGAGGGGCCCCCACAGATACGCAGTATTTT. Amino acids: CASSGGAPTDTQYF.

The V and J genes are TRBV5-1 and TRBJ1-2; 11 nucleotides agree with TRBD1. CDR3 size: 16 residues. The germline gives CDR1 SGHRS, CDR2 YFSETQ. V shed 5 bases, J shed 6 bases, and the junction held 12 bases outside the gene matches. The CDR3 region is CASSRDRGRIIDGYTF. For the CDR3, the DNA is TGCGCCAGCAGTCGGGACAGGGGGAGGATCATTGATGGCTACACCTTC.

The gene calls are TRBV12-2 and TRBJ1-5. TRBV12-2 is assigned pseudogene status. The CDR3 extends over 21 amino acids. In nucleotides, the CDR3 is TGTGCAAGTCGCTTAGTGGCGGGGAACTTGGGACGGGGGGAAGGAAATCAGCCCCAGCATTTT. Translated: CASRLVAGNLGRGEGNQPQHF.

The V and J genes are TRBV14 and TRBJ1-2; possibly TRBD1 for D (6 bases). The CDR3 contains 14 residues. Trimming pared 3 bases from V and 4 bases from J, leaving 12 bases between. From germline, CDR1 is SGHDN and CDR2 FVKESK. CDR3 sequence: CASSHTGQSYGYTF. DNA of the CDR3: TGTGCCAGCAGCCATACCGGACAGTCCTATGGCTACACCTTC.

Here the CDR3 DNA reads TGTGCCAGCAGCCCGGAAAGGGACTATGGCTACACCTTC. This gives the protein CASSPERDYGYTF. This rearrangement joins TRBV7-9 to TRBJ1-2; no firm D call. With 5 bases removed from V and 3 bases from J, the gap between germline ends came to 10 bases. CDR1 and CDR2 from the germline V gene are SEHNR and FQNEAQ (reference sequence). CDR3 size: 13 residues.

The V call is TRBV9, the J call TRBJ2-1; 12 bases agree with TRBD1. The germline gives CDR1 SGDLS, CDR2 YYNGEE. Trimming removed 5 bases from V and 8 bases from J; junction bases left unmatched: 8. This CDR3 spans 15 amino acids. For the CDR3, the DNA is TGTGCCAGCAGTGCCCCGGGACAGGGGGCCGATGAGCAGTTCTTC. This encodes CASSAPGQGADEQFF.

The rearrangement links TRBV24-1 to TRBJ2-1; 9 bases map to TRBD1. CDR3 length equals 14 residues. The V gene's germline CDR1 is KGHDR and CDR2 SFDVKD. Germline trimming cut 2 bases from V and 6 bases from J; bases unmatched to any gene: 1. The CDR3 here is CATSDWTGVNEQFF. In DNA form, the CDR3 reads TGTGCCACCAGTGATTGGACAGGGGTCAATGAGCAGTTCTTC.

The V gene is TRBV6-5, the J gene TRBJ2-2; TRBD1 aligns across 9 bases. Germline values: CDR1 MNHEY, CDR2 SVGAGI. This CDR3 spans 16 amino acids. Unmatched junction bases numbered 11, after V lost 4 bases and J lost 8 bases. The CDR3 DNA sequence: TGTGCCAGCAGTTTGGGGACAGGGTTTTTTTTGGGGGAGCTGTTTTTT. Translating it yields CASSLGTGFFLGELFF.

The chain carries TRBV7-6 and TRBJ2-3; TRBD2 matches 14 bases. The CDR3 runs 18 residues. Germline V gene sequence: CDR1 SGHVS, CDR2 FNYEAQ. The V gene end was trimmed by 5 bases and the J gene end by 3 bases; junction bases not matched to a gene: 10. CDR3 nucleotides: TGTGCCAGCAGCCGCCGGACTAGCGGGAGGCCGGGGACAGATACGCAGTATTTT. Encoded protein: CASSRRTSGRPGTDTQYF.

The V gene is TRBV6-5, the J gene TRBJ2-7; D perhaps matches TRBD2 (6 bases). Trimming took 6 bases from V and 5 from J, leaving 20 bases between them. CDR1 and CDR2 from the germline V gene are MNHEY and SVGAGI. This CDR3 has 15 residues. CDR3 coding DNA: TGTGCCAGCAGCCTCGTCGGGGGTTTGAACAACGAGCAGTACTTC. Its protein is CASSLVGGLNNEQYF.

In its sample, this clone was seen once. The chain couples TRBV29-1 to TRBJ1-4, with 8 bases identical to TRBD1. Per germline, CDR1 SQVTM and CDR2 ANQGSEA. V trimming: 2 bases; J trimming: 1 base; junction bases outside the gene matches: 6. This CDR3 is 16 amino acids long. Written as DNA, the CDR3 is TGCAGCGTTGAAACGGTCGGACAGGGAACTAATGAAAAACTGTTTTTT. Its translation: CSVETVGQGTNEKLFF.

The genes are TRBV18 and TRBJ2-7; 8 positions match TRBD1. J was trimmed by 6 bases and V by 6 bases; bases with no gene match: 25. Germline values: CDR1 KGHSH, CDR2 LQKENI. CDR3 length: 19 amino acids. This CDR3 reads CASSRNWTGFYSNTGEQYF. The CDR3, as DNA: TGTGCCAGCTCGCGCAACTGGACAGGGTTCTACTCTAATACGGGCGAGCAGTACTTC.

Written as DNA, the CDR3 is TGTGCCAGCAGGTTAAAAATCTTTGATAATTCACCCCTCCACTTT. The encoded protein is CASRLKIFDNSPLHF. This chain links TRBV27 with TRBJ1-6, with unresolved D. Between the trimmed V and J ends, which lost 6 bases and 5 bases, there was a span of 14 bases. Germline CDR1 MNHEY, CDR2 SMNVEV (reference sequence). The length of the CDR3 is 15 residues.

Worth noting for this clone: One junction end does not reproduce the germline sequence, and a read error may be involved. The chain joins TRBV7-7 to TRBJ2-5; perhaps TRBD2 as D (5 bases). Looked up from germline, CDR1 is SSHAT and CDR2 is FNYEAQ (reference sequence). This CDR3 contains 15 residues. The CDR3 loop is CASSLVGSFQETQYF. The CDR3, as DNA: TGTGCTAGCAGCTTAGTTGGGAGCTTCCAAGAGACCCAGTACTTC.

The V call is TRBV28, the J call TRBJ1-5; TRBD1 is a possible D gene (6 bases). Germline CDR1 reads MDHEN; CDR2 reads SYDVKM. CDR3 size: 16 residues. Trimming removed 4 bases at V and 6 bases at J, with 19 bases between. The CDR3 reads CASSSPYPQGFQPQHF. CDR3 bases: TGTGCCAGCAGTTCTCCATACCCACAGGGTTTTCAGCCCCAGCATTTT.